Each of the 27 T cell receptor beta chains below was sequenced from the same sample in a study of patients and donors after allogeneic stem cell transplantation. In TCRdb, the RT-PCR reads were re-called with MiXCR into one record per CDR3 protein. The data show roughly 190,000 distinct CDR3 sequences, roughly 40% seen once. The specimen was blood, either unsorted or a sorted T cell fraction (not recorded which). These receptors were taken from a human donor who was either an allogeneic HSCT recipient or a stem cell or donor lymphocyte infusion donor (not recorded which). It is not recorded whose cells these are; they may come from a transplant donor.

V usage is TRBV9 and J usage is TRBJ2-4; 9 bases map to TRBD1. The germline gives CDR1 SGDLS, CDR2 YYNGEE. V shed 3 bases, J shed 2 bases, and the junction held 3 bases outside the gene matches. CDR3 length: 15 residues. In nucleotides, the CDR3 is TGTGCCAGCAGCGCCGGGACAGGGCCCAAAAACATTCAGTACTTC. Protein product: CASSAGTGPKNIQYF.

CDR3 protein: CATSEGPAGVGNEQFF. The DNA of the CDR3 is TGTGCCACCAGTGAAGGCCCAGCGGGAGTCGGGAATGAGCAGTTCTTC. The V call is TRBV24-1, the J call TRBJ2-1; 8 nucleotides agree with TRBD2. After removal of 4 bases from V and 7 bases from J, the junction contained 11 bases not matched to a gene. The germline CDR1 and CDR2 sequences are KGHDR and SFDVKD. This CDR3 contains 16 residues.

The J gene is TRBJ1-3, the V gene TRBV4-1; TRBD1 is a possible D gene (6 bases). V was clipped by 2 bases and J by 0 bases, with 11 bases between them. CDR3 size: 16 residues. Germline V gene lookup returns CDR1 MGHRA and CDR2 YSYEKL. This CDR3 is CASSQTSTGSGNTIYF. In nucleotides, the CDR3 is TGCGCCAGCAGCCAAACCTCGACAGGCTCTGGAAACACCATATATTTT.

The rearrangement joins TRBV2 to TRBJ1-2; tentative D call: TRBD1 (6 bases). Deletions cut 8 bases from V and 4 bases from J, with 14 bases between. The CDR3 is 13 amino acids. Germline values: CDR1 SNHLY, CDR2 FYNNEI. CDR3 sequence (DNA): TGTGCCAGCCGCTGGGGGCGCGGCTATGGCTACACCTTC. It yields the protein CASRWGRGYGYTF.

The chain uses TRBV27 and TRBJ1-4; the match to TRBD1 covers 10 bases. CDR3 length: 15 amino acids. Germline V gene sequence: CDR1 MNHEY, CDR2 SMNVEV (reference sequence). The J segment lost 5 bases and the V segment lost 7 bases, leaving 7 bases of the junction unmatched. CDR3 loop: CASTSMGQGNEKLFF. The CDR3 DNA reads as TGTGCCAGCACCTCTATGGGACAGGGGAATGAAAAACTGTTTTTT.

This clonotype was recorded a few times. This chain joins TRBV24-1 and TRBJ2-1; the D gene is possibly TRBD2 (5 bases). Trimming took off 4 bases at V and 6 bases at J, with 12 bases between the two ends. Germline CDR1 KGHDR, CDR2 SFDVKD. This CDR3 contains 14 residues. In DNA form, the CDR3 reads TGTGCCACCAGTGAAAGTGAGACTACCAATGAGCAGTTCTTC. Translating it yields CATSESETTNEQFF.

V and J are TRBV5-6 and TRBJ2-7; TRBD1 matches 9 bases. This CDR3 contains 15 residues. The trim removed 4 bases at V and 5 bases at J, leaving 10 bases unmatched. In germline, CDR1 is SGHDT, CDR2 YYEEEE. In DNA, the CDR3 is TGTGCCAGCAGCCTGCCCGTGGACAGGGGCGACGAGCAGTACTTC. Its translation: CASSLPVDRGDEQYF.

This chain connects TRBV20-1 to TRBJ1-5; TRBD1 might be the D (5 bases). CDR3 length: 15 amino acids. V lost 4 bases to trimming and J lost 11 bases, with 24 bases between them. Germline V lookup: CDR1 DFQATT, CDR2 SNEGSKA (reference sequence). The CDR3 loop is CSAKGDSAWGSAQHF. The CDR3 DNA reads TGCAGTGCTAAAGGTGACAGCGCCTGGGGGTCGGCCCAGCATTTT.

The rearrangement links TRBV2 to TRBJ1-6; the D is unclear. Germline-derived CDR1 and CDR2 are SNHLY and FYNNEI. The CDR3 length is 15 residues. Trimming shortened V by 6 bases and J by 9 bases, and 18 bases separated the two germline ends. The CDR3 DNA is TGTGCCAGCAGCCAGGATTCTATGGGAATTTCACCCCTCCACTTT. It specifies CASSQDSMGISPLHF.

This chain uses TRBV11-2 with TRBJ2-3; unclear D gene. Deletions cut 7 bases from V and 4 bases from J, with 15 bases between. Germline CDR1 SGHAT, CDR2 FQNNGV. This CDR3 is 14 amino acids long. The CDR3 sequence: CASTRVVGPDTQYF. CDR3 coding DNA: TGTGCCAGCACTAGAGTAGTGGGCCCAGATACGCAGTATTTT.

The V call is TRBV9, the J call TRBJ2-7; 7 nucleotides match TRBD2. The J segment lost 5 bases and the V segment lost 0 bases, leaving 5 bases of the junction unmatched. The CDR3 is 14 residues long. Germline V lookup: CDR1 SGDLS, CDR2 YYNGEE. The CDR3 nucleotides read TGTGCCAGCAGCGTAGACGGCGGGAGCCACGAGCAGTACTTC. Translation gives CASSVDGGSHEQYF.

This clonotype was picked up a small number of times. The rearrangement joins TRBV12-3 or TRBV12-4 to TRBJ1-2; the match to TRBD1 covers 7 bases. Germline trimming cut 5 bases from V and 4 bases from J; bases unmatched to any gene: 10. The CDR3 has 15 amino acids. CDR3 sequence: CASSQPTGPGYGYTF. In DNA, the CDR3 is TGTGCCAGCAGTCAACCGACAGGGCCTGGCTATGGCTACACCTTC.

The chain uses TRBV5-1 and TRBJ1-5; unclear D gene. Trimming pared 1 base from V and 1 base from J, leaving 12 bases between. Germline V gene data show CDR1 as SGHRS and CDR2 as YFSETQ. CDR3 length equals 16 residues. In DNA, the CDR3 is TGCGCCAGCAGCTTGATGCCCCTGCTGAGCAATCAGCCCCAGCATTTT. It specifies CASSLMPLLSNQPQHF.

The chain joins TRBV13 to TRBJ1-1; 9 bases are shared with TRBD1. The CDR3 is 17 residues long. The germline gives CDR1 PRHDT, CDR2 FYEKMQ (reference sequence). V lost 5 bases to trimming and J lost 3 bases; unmatched junction nucleotides: 13. The CDR3 nucleotides read TGTGCCAGCAGCCCCACAGGGGGCGGCGACTCGGACACTGAAGCTTTCTTT. Encoded protein: CASSPTGGGDSDTEAFF.

This chain joins TRBV7-3 and TRBJ2-2; maybe TRBD1 (7 bases). This CDR3 comprises 16 residues. The germline CDR1 and CDR2 sequences are SGHTA and FQGTGA. V was cut by 5 bases and J by 3 bases, with 16 bases left in between. CDR3 coding DNA: TGTGCCAGCAGCCCCCAGGGGGGAGGATACACCGGGGAGCTGTTTTTT. Its translation: CASSPQGGGYTGELFF.

The chain joins TRBV7-2 to TRBJ1-3; D uncertain. V lost 2 bases and J 3 bases, leaving 11 bases between the germline ends. This CDR3 region has 15 residues. Germline V lookup: CDR1 SGHTA, CDR2 FQGNSA. The CDR3 coding sequence is TGTGCCAGCAGCTTACGCGGGGAGGGTGGAAACACCATATATTTT. This sequence encodes CASSLRGEGGNTIYF.

The rearrangement uses TRBV4-2 and TRBJ2-1, with 8 bases identical to TRBD2. This CDR3 is 19 amino acids long. Germline V gene data show CDR1 as LGHNA and CDR2 as YNFKEQ. V shed 0 bases, J shed 0 bases, and the junction held 10 bases outside the gene matches. CDR3 coding DNA: TGTGCCAGCAGCCAAGATCCCCACTCCGCGGGGGGCTCCTACAATGAGCAGTTCTTC. This sequence encodes CASSQDPHSAGGSYNEQFF.

This clonotype was counted a few times. The V and J genes are TRBV11-2 and TRBJ1-5, with D uncertain. Germline assignment: CDR1 SGHAT and CDR2 FQNNGV. Trimming took 0 bases from V and 3 from J, leaving 0 bases between them. CDR3 length: 12 residues. This CDR3 reads CASSLDNQPQHF. The CDR3 DNA sequence: TGTGCCAGCAGCTTAGACAATCAGCCCCAGCATTTT.

This clonotype has just a few counts. CDR3 sequence (DNA): TGCGCCAGCAGCTCTATTACATACAGGAACACTGAAGCTTTCTTT. Translating it yields CASSSITYRNTEAFF. The V call is TRBV5-1, the J call TRBJ1-1; no definite D call. With 3 bases removed from V and 1 base from J, the gap between germline ends came to 13 bases. Germline CDR1 reads SGHRS; CDR2 reads YFSETQ. CDR3 length equals 15 residues.

The chain uses TRBV5-1 and TRBJ1-1, with 8 bases that match TRBD1. Germline trimming cut 0 bases from V and 1 base from J; bases unmatched to any gene: 11. CDR1 SGHRS and CDR2 YFSETQ come from the germline V gene. The CDR3 has 18 residues. The CDR3 protein is CASSLGAGGIERNTEAFF. The CDR3 bases are TGCGCCAGCAGCTTGGGGGCAGGGGGCATTGAACGGAACACTGAAGCTTTCTTT.

V and J are TRBV20-1 and TRBJ1-2, with 7 bases fitting TRBD1. The CDR3 totals 15 residues. Germline V gene lookup returns CDR1 DFQATT and CDR2 SNEGSKA (reference sequence). Losses at the gene ends were 1 base for V and 3 bases for J; bases not matched to a gene: 8. The CDR3 loop reads CSARAIDREDYGYTF. For the CDR3, the DNA is TGCAGTGCTAGAGCCATTGACAGGGAGGACTATGGCTACACCTTC.

This chain links TRBV9 with TRBJ2-1; D remains ambiguous. The germline CDR1 and CDR2 sequences are SGDLS and YYNGEE. CDR3 length: 13 amino acids. Trimming left V 0 bases short and J 8 bases short, with 9 bases between. The CDR3 loop is CASSVGDKDEQFF. The CDR3, as DNA: TGTGCCAGCAGCGTAGGAGACAAGGATGAGCAGTTCTTC.

This clonotype occurred a few times. J is TRBJ1-2 and V is TRBV29-1, with D hard to call. V dropped 4 bases and J dropped 4 bases, with 10 bases sitting between them. The germline CDR1 and CDR2 sequences are SQVTM and ANQGSEA. The CDR3 is 12 residues long. This CDR3 reads CSVAPTSYGYTF. The CDR3 nucleotides are TGCAGCGTTGCTCCCACGAGCTATGGCTACACCTTC.

The chain is built from TRBV7-8 and TRBJ2-1; 10 positions agree with TRBD2. The V gene's germline CDR1 is SGHVS and CDR2 FQNEAQ. J was trimmed by 5 bases and V by 2 bases; bases with no gene match: 6. This CDR3 is 16 amino acids long. The CDR3 loop reads CASSLPGTSEDNEQFF. The CDR3 nucleotides read TGTGCCAGCAGCTTACCCGGGACTAGCGAGGACAATGAGCAGTTCTTC.

This clonotype was seen a handful of times. The chain is built from TRBV12-3 or TRBV12-4 and TRBJ1-1; TRBD1 matches at 8 bases. There are 15 residues in the CDR3. Losses at the gene ends were 6 bases for V and 0 bases for J; bases not matched to a gene: 6. The CDR3 loop reads CASREGDRLNTEAFF. The CDR3 region has the DNA TGTGCCAGCAGGGAGGGGGACAGGTTGAACACTGAAGCTTTCTTT.

The chain couples TRBV6-2 or TRBV6-3 to TRBJ1-1; maybe TRBD1 (6 bases). Trimming took 7 bases from V and 0 from J, leaving 24 bases between them. The CDR3 is 18 residues long. Looked up from germline, CDR1 is MNHEY and CDR2 is SVGEGT. CDR3 protein: CASTPPILGARVNTEAFF. The CDR3 DNA is TGTGCCAGCACCCCCCCGATCTTGGGGGCTAGAGTGAACACTGAAGCTTTCTTT.

The chain employs TRBV10-3 and TRBJ2-7; perhaps D is TRBD1 or TRBD2 (6 bases each). Germline-derived CDR1 and CDR2 are ENHRY and SYGVKD. The length of the CDR3 is 15 residues. Deletions cut 0 bases from V and 2 bases from J, with 11 bases between. The chain's CDR3 is CAISESEGEAYEQYF. CDR3 sequence (DNA): TGTGCCATCAGTGAGTCGGAGGGGGAAGCCTACGAGCAGTACTTC.